This TCR beta chain was sequenced in a study of T-cell reconstitution after alpha-beta-depleted transplantation in children. Study outcomes and limitations: Reportedly, alpha-beta T cells present about two months post-transplant originated from several hundred expanded clones of graft origin.

It was with unique molecular identifiers that the TCRbeta library was prepared. Each CDR3 protein gets one entry after TCRdb re-called the PCR reads with MiXCR. This sample yields nearly 200,000 distinct CDR3 sequences, of which 5% to 7.5% are seen a single time; under 6% belongs to the top ten. The germline gives CDR1 SGHVS, CDR2 FQNEAQ. V was pared by 2 bases and J by 12 bases, with 12 bases of the junction left unmatched. The CDR3 has 16 residues. Of note for this clonotype: Its specificity is not known.

The sequences come from PBMCs, collected before TCRalphabeta/CD19-depleted stem cell transplant. This receptor was obtained from a girl under three years old with combined immunodeficiency, due to receive a stem cell transplant. The V call is TRBV7-8, the J call TRBJ2-1; 11 bases fit TRBD2. CDR3 nucleotide sequence: TGTGCCAGCAGCTTATCACTAGCGGGGGATACGATTTCGCAGTTCTTC. Translated, it gives CASSLSLAGDTISQFF.